This TCR beta chain was recovered during a study of cytomegalovirus exposure and HLA in healthy donors. Germline V gives CDR1 GTSNPN, CDR2 SVGIG (reference sequence). V lost 4 bases and J 10 bases, leaving 16 bases between the germline ends. The CDR3 is made up of 12 amino acids. This PCR relied on a set of 60 Vbeta primers and 13 Jbeta primers. The data were produced by immunoSEQ multiplex PCR, yet TCRdb's version contains in-frame clones alone and is incomplete. The sample includes some 150,000 clones, about 88% of them seen just once. The study's findings and limits: Segments of the TCR beta V type were, in most cases, productive about 87% or about 30% of the time in an earlier analysis. In a later analysis, a missense DCLRE1C variant was linked to TCR beta V- and J-gene trimming.

Concerning this clone itself: Its target is not known.

The V gene is TRBV30, the J gene TRBJ2-5; tentatively, D is TRBD2 (7 bases). What was sequenced was PBMCs. The sequence was obtained from a woman between 18 and 30 years old in good health and CMV-seronegative. Here the CDR3 DNA reads TGTGCCTGGAAAGGGGGAGGGGTCGACCAGTACTTC. Protein: CAWKGGGVDQYF.